Listed below are T cell receptor beta chains from one sample, sequenced in a study of blood T cell repertoires in COVID-19. Clones were read by immunoSEQ multiplex PCR, and TCRdb kept only the in-frame ones, dropping some. Of roughly 500,000 clones in the sample, 80% to 90% were seen once. The specimen sequenced was peripheral blood. Receptors originate from a human donor in a cohort sampled during active COVID-19. The CDR3 runs from the conserved cysteine through the conserved F or W. The D gene is left open where the match is weak. Expanded clones get a size class; other rows say once, few or many, or leave the size out.

V	J	size	D	CDR3	DNA
TRBV5-1	TRBJ2-5	NA	TRBD1	CASSLGTGGAEETQYF	TGCGCCAGCAGCTTGGGGACAGGGGGCGCGGAAGAGACCCAGTACTTC
TRBV28	TRBJ2-3	NA	TRBD1	CASGPGDRSSTDTQYF	TGTGCCAGTGGCCCCGGGGACAGATCTAGCACAGATACGCAGTATTTT
TRBV5-1	TRBJ2-2	NA	NA	CASSLGQATGELFF	TGCGCCAGCAGCTTGGGACAGGCCACCGGGGAGCTGTTTTTT
TRBV4-1	TRBJ1-1	NA	NA	CASSQVARVNTEAFF	TGCGCCAGCAGCCAAGTTGCCAGGGTGAACACTGAAGCTTTCTTT
TRBV18	TRBJ2-7	NA	NA	CASSPPGGNQQYF	TGTGCCAGCTCACCACCTGGGGGGAACCAGCAGTACTTC
TRBV5-1	TRBJ2-7	once	TRBD2	CASSFTSVGSYEQYF	TGCGCCAGCAGCTTCACTAGCGTAGGTAGCTACGAGCAGTACTTC
TRBV3-1/TRBV3-2	TRBJ2-3	NA	NA	CASSQVARRAPFTDTQYF	TGTGCCAGCAGCCAAGTGGCAAGGCGGGCTCCCTTCACAGATACGCAGTATTTT
TRBV5-1	TRBJ1-5	NA	NA	CASSPQAGEQPQHF	TGCGCCAGCAGCCCTCAGGCGGGGGAGCAGCCCCAGCATTTT
TRBV11-2	TRBJ2-3	NA	TRBD2	CASSLSGLSTDTQYF	TGTGCCAGCAGCTTATCGGGACTAAGCACAGATACGCAGTATTTT
TRBV7-8	TRBJ2-5	NA	TRBD2	CASTPGLADQETQYF	TGTGCCAGCACCCCCGGACTAGCGGACCAAGAGACCCAGTACTTC
TRBV7-3	TRBJ2-2	NA	NA	CASSLSQGFTPGELFF	TGTGCCAGCAGCTTAAGCCAGGGCTTTACACCCGGGGAGCTGTTTTTT
TRBV5-1	TRBJ2-3	NA	TRBD1	CASSPDREWADTQYF	TGCGCCAGCAGCCCCGACAGGGAGTGGGCAGATACGCAGTATTTT
TRBV2	TRBJ2-5	NA	NA	CASSAQGTETQYF	TGTGCCAGCAGCGCACAGGGAACCGAGACCCAGTACTTC
TRBV7-9	TRBJ1-6	NA	TRBD1	CASSLTGTEYNSPLHF	TGTGCCAGCAGCTTAACCGGGACAGAGTATAATTCACCCCTCCACTTT
TRBV29-1	TRBJ1-2	NA	TRBD1	CSVTGQGDYGYTF	TGCAGCGTTACGGGACAGGGGGACTATGGCTACACCTTC
TRBV9	TRBJ2-1	NA	TRBD2	CASSASGNPYNEQFF	TGTGCCAGCAGCGCAAGCGGGAATCCCTACAATGAGCAGTTCTTC
TRBV24-1	TRBJ1-1	NA	NA	CATSNPGNTEAFF	TGTGCCACCAGTAACCCGGGAAACACTGAAGCTTTCTTT
TRBV18	TRBJ2-7	NA	NA	CASSPPHYEQYF	TGTGCCAGCTCACCACCTCACTACGAGCAGTACTTC
TRBV15	TRBJ2-7	NA	NA	CATSRVDDRSSYEQYF	TGTGCCACCAGCAGAGTGGACGACAGGAGCTCCTACGAGCAGTACTTC
TRBV27	TRBJ1-2	NA	TRBD1	CASSPLGAGGGYTF	TGTGCCAGCAGTCCCCTGGGAGCAGGGGGGGGCTACACCTTC
TRBV3-1/TRBV3-2	TRBJ1-2	NA	TRBD1	CASSPGTVYGYTF	TGTGCCAGCAGCCCCGGGACAGTCTATGGCTACACCTTC
TRBV12-3/TRBV12-4	TRBJ1-1	NA	NA	CASSLSPGAEAFF	TGTGCCAGCAGTTTATCGCCGGGGGCTGAAGCTTTCTTT
TRBV5-1	TRBJ2-1	NA	TRBD2	CASSLLLAGAAFF	TGCGCCAGCAGCTTACTCCTAGCGGGAGCGGCCTTCTTC
TRBV19	TRBJ1-5	few	TRBD1	CASSPGTGGGQPQHF	TGTGCCAGTAGTCCCGGGACAGGGGGCGGTCAGCCCCAGCATTTT
TRBV25-1	TRBJ1-2	NA	TRBD1	CASSEQGGNYGYTF	TGTGCCAGCAGTGAACAGGGGGGTAACTATGGCTACACCTTC
TRBV7-9	TRBJ2-1	NA	TRBD2	CASSLDVAGVNNEQFF	TGTGCCAGCAGCTTAGATGTAGCGGGAGTGAACAATGAGCAGTTCTTC
TRBV10-3	TRBJ1-2	NA	TRBD1	CAISERWGQGASLNYGYTF	TGTGCCATCAGTGAGCGGTGGGGCCAGGGGGCCTCATTGAACTATGGCTACACCTTC
TRBV7-9	TRBJ1-2	many	TRBD1	CASSPRDRGPGGYTF	TGTGCCAGCAGCCCCCGGGACAGGGGACCGGGAGGCTACACCTTC
TRBV5-1	TRBJ1-4	NA	TRBD1	CASSYGTATNEKLFF	TGCGCCAGCAGCTACGGGACAGCAACTAATGAAAAACTGTTTTTT
TRBV5-8	TRBJ2-7	NA	TRBD2	CASSLDRGTSDYYEQYF	TGTGCCAGCAGCTTGGATAGGGGAACTAGCGACTACTACGAGCAGTACTTC
TRBV7-8	TRBJ1-1	NA	NA	CASSFERLEGAFF	TGTGCCAGCAGCTTTGAACGACTGGAAGGAGCTTTCTTT
TRBV4-1	TRBJ2-3	NA	TRBD2	CASSQDRAGVTNTQYF	TGCGCCAGCAGCCAAGATAGGGCGGGAGTAACGAATACGCAGTATTTT
TRBV30	TRBJ2-3	NA	NA	CAWSANRVSTDTQYF	TGTGCCTGGAGCGCCAACAGGGTCAGCACAGATACGCAGTATTTT
TRBV3-1/TRBV3-2	TRBJ2-7	NA	NA	CASSPRWDTTYEQYF	TGTGCCAGCAGCCCCCGATGGGACACTACCTACGAGCAGTACTTC
TRBV7-9	TRBJ1-2	NA	NA	CASSPGVQTKGYTF	TGTGCCAGCAGCCCCGGGGTGCAGACGAAAGGCTACACCTTC
TRBV27	TRBJ1-5	few	TRBD1	CASSLSQGVGQPQHF	TGTGCCAGCAGTTTATCACAGGGGGTAGGTCAGCCCCAGCATTTT